The 17 T cell receptor beta chains listed next were all sequenced from one sample in a study of blood T cell repertoires in COVID-19. TCRdb's table, derived via immunoSEQ multiplex PCR, lists solely in-frame clones and lacks some. This table holds tens of thousands of clones, around 84% found once. The specimen was peripheral blood. The receptor set was obtained from an elderly woman in a cohort sampled during active or convalescent COVID-19.

This clone was seen more than once but under ten times. This chain uses TRBV30 with TRBJ1-6, with D perhaps matching TRBD1 (5 bases). The CDR3 loop spans 14 amino acids. Trimming took 0 bases from V and 9 from J, leaving 12 bases between them. Germline V lookup: CDR1 GTSNPN, CDR2 SVGIG (reference sequence). CDR3 coding DNA: TGTGCCTGGAGTGTGGGGGGTGGTAGTTCACCCCTCCACTTT. Amino acid sequence: CAWSVGGGSSPLHF. The whole variable domain, filled in from reference TRBV30 and TRBJ1-6, reads SQTIHQWPATLVQPVGSPLSLECTVEGTSNPNLYWYRQAAGRGLQLLFYSVGIGQISSEVPQNLSASRPQDRQFILSSKKLLLSDSGFYLCAWSVGGGSSPLHFGNGTRLTVT.

The V call is TRBV2, the J call TRBJ1-6, with 7 bases aligning to TRBD1. The CDR3 runs 15 residues. V trimming: 3 bases; J trimming: 9 bases; junction bases outside the gene matches: 8. The V gene's germline CDR1 is SNHLY and CDR2 FYNNEI. The CDR3 protein is CASSEFTGVASPLHF. The CDR3 DNA sequence: TGTGCCAGCAGTGAGTTTACAGGGGTCGCTTCACCCCTCCACTTT.

The sample holds one count of this clone. This chain links TRBV18 with TRBJ1-2; TRBD1 is a possible D gene (5 bases). The CDR3 totals 14 residues. Trimming pared 5 bases from V and 8 bases from J, leaving 18 bases between. Per germline, CDR1 KGHSH and CDR2 LQKENI. The CDR3 DNA reads TGTGCCAGCTCAGGCGGGACGGAATCGAGGGGCTACACCTTC. Its translation: CASSGGTESRGYTF.

Only a few counts were recorded for this clone. This sequence joins TRBV6-6 and TRBJ1-6; 9 bases are shared with TRBD1. The CDR3 length is 14 residues. V lost 6 bases, J lost 10 bases, and 7 bases stayed unmatched. CDR1 is MNHNY and CDR2 is SVGAGI in the germline V gene (reference sequence). The CDR3 is CASSTGQGTSPLHF. The CDR3 nucleotides read TGTGCCAGCAGCACCGGACAGGGGACCTCACCCCTCCACTTT.

The CDR3 coding sequence is TGCGCCAGCAGCTTGGGGAGAAATTACAATGAGCAGTTCTTC. As protein: CASSLGRNYNEQFF. The chain couples TRBV5-1 to TRBJ2-1, with D hard to call. CDR1 is SGHRS, CDR2 YFSETQ, per germline. Trimming shortened V by 0 bases and J by 4 bases, and 8 bases separated the two germline ends. CDR3 size: 14 residues.

The V call is TRBV2, the J call TRBJ2-3; 10 bases are a match to TRBD2. CDR3 length: 19 residues. V trimming: 0 bases; J trimming: 2 bases; junction bases outside the gene matches: 11. Germline V lookup: CDR1 SNHLY, CDR2 FYNNEI. The DNA for the CDR3 is TGTGCCAGCAGTGAAGCCCGTAGGTCGGGACTAGCGTTCACAGATACGCAGTATTTT. Its translation: CASSEARRSGLAFTDTQYF.

The rearrangement links TRBV6-5 to TRBJ1-1; D not certain. CDR1 MNHEY and CDR2 SVGAGI come from the germline V gene. The CDR3 sequence is 14 residues long. The V gene lost 0 bases and the J gene lost 4 bases, with 9 bases spanning the gap. CDR3 residues: CASSYSRGSTEAFF. CDR3 DNA sequence: TGTGCCAGCAGTTACTCGAGAGGGTCCACTGAAGCTTTCTTT.

The J gene is TRBJ2-3, the V gene TRBV5-1; a possible D gene is TRBD2 (6 bases). Looked up from germline, CDR1 is SGHRS and CDR2 is YFSETQ. V was pared by 2 bases and J by 4 bases, with 11 bases between. CDR3 length: 14 amino acids. The CDR3 here is CASSLLASADTQYF. In DNA form, the CDR3 reads TGCGCCAGCAGCTTACTAGCTAGTGCAGATACGCAGTATTTT.

The rearrangement links TRBV9 to TRBJ1-6, with TRBD1 matching 7 bases. This CDR3 comprises 15 residues. J gave up 5 bases and V 2 bases, and 4 bases lay outside the gene matches. Germline V CDR1 and CDR2: SGDLS, YYNGEE. The CDR3 DNA follows: TGTGCCAGCAGCGTGAAACAGGGGAATAATTCACCCCTCCACTTT. This codes for CASSVKQGNNSPLHF.

The chain couples TRBV30 to TRBJ2-1; 8 bases line up with TRBD2. The CDR3 is made up of 17 amino acids. With 4 bases clipped from V and 5 bases from J, the junction kept 16 bases outside the gene matches. Germline V gives CDR1 GTSNPN, CDR2 SVGIG (reference sequence). In DNA, the CDR3 is TGTGCCTGGATCTTAGGCCCACTAGGGCGGGGGGACAATGAGCAGTTCTTC. Translation gives CAWILGPLGRGDNEQFF.

V usage is TRBV28 and J usage is TRBJ1-1, with 7 bases identical to TRBD1. The CDR3 runs 15 residues. V lost 5 bases, J lost 4 bases, and 10 bases stayed unmatched. In germline, CDR1 is MDHEN, CDR2 SYDVKM. This CDR3 is CASSTTSAGGTEAFF. In DNA, the CDR3 is TGTGCCAGCAGTACCACCTCGGCAGGGGGCACTGAAGCTTTCTTT.

The chain recombines TRBV28 with TRBJ2-7; no firm D call. Germline values: CDR1 MDHEN, CDR2 SYDVKM. V was trimmed by 8 bases and J by 2 bases, leaving 16 bases between them. The CDR3 is made up of 14 amino acids. This CDR3 is CASESLRVTYEQYF. DNA of the CDR3: TGTGCCAGCGAGTCACTGAGAGTAACCTACGAGCAGTACTTC.

This sequence joins TRBV2 and TRBJ2-1; the D gene is possibly TRBD2 (5 bases). V was pared by 5 bases and J by 14 bases, with 16 bases between. Germline lookup yields CDR1 SNHLY and CDR2 FYNNEI. CDR3 length: 12 residues. The CDR3 spells CASSLEGLVKFF. The CDR3 coding sequence is TGTGCCAGCAGTCTAGAGGGTCTAGTTAAGTTCTTC. The whole variable domain, filled in from reference TRBV2 and TRBJ2-1, reads EPEVTQTPSHQVTQMGQEVILRCVPISNHLYFYWYRQILGQKVEFLVSFYNNEISEKSEIFDDQFSVERPDGSNFTLKIRSTKLEDSAMYFCASSLEGLVKFFGPGTRLTVL.

In this sample, this clone turned up once. The V and J genes are TRBV9 and TRBJ2-1; perhaps TRBD1 as D (6 bases). This CDR3 spans 15 amino acids. Trimming cost V 0 bases and J 8 bases, with 15 bases left between them. Germline CDR1 is SGDLS and CDR2 is YYNGEE. The CDR3 loop reads CASSVAGTGRDEQFF. The CDR3 DNA reads TGTGCCAGCAGCGTAGCGGGAACAGGGAGAGATGAGCAGTTCTTC.

This chain links TRBV6-5 with TRBJ1-1; no clear D gene. The V end lost 7 bases, the J end lost 2 bases, and 14 bases lay between the germline ends. This CDR3 comprises 14 residues. Germline V lookup: CDR1 MNHEY, CDR2 SVGAGI. For the CDR3, the DNA is TGTGCCAGCAATTTCAACCGGGGAAACACTGAAGCTTTCTTT. As protein: CASNFNRGNTEAFF.

The chain has TRBV5-1 and TRBJ2-7, with 8 bases matching TRBD2. The V gene end was trimmed by 3 bases and the J gene end by 2 bases; junction bases not matched to a gene: 7. CDR3 size: 15 residues. CDR1 and CDR2 from the germline V gene are SGHRS and YFSETQ. The CDR3 here is CASSSAGGPPYEQYF. CDR3 bases: TGCGCCAGCAGCTCCGCGGGAGGCCCCCCCTACGAGCAGTACTTC. Together with reference TRBV5-1 and TRBJ2-7, the CDR3 gives the full variable domain: KAGVTQTPRYLIKTRGQQVTLSCSPISGHRSVSWYQQTPGQGLQFLFEYFSETQRNKGNFPGRFSGRQFSNSRSEMNVSTLELGDSALYLCASSSAGGPPYEQYFGPGTRLTVT.

V usage is TRBV5-1 and J usage is TRBJ2-5, with 9 bases that match TRBD1. Germline lookup yields CDR1 SGHRS and CDR2 YFSETQ. CDR3 length: 15 residues. The ends lost 4 bases at V and 3 bases at J; junction bases unmatched: 7. Here the CDR3 reads CASSTAGTGKETQYF. The CDR3 DNA follows: TGCGCCAGCAGCACTGCCGGGACAGGGAAAGAGACCCAGTACTTC.